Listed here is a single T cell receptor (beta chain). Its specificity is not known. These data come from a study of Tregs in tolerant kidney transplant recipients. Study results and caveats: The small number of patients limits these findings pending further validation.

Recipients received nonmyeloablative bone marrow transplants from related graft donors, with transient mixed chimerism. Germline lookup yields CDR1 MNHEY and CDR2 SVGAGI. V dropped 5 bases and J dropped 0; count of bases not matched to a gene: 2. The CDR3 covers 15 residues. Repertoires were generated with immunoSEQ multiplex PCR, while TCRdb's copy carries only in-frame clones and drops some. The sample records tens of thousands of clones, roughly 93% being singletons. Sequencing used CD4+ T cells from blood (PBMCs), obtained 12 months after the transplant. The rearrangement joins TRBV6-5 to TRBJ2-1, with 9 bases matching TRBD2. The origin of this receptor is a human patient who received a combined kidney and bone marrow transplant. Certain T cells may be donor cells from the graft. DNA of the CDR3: TGTGCCAGCAGTCTAGCGGGGCTCTCCTACAATGAGCAGTTCTTC. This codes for CASSLAGLSYNEQFF.